This TCR beta chain was recorded in a study of blood T cell repertoires in COVID-19. Germline V CDR1 and CDR2: MGHRA, YSYEKL. The CDR3 consists of 13 residues. Trimming cost V 1 base and J 2 bases, with 6 bases left between them. Only in-frame clones appear in the TCRdb table, and some are missing; sequencing was by immunoSEQ multiplex PCR. The table has about 370,000 clones, around 91% seen once. Ages ranged from about 18 to 100 years, with residence in some 25 US areas. Cohort 3 donors counted as recovered after two negative PCRs, clearance, or resolved symptoms. The sequence was collected from a man aged 18 to 29 who had recovered from COVID-19. Sequenced material: PBMCs or T cells enriched from blood (not recorded which). The chain joins TRBV4-1 to TRBJ2-7, with D possibly TRBD1 on 5 matching bases. The CDR3 bases are TGCGCCAGCAGCCAAGTAGGGGCCTACGAGCAGTACTTC. Protein: CASSQVGAYEQYF.